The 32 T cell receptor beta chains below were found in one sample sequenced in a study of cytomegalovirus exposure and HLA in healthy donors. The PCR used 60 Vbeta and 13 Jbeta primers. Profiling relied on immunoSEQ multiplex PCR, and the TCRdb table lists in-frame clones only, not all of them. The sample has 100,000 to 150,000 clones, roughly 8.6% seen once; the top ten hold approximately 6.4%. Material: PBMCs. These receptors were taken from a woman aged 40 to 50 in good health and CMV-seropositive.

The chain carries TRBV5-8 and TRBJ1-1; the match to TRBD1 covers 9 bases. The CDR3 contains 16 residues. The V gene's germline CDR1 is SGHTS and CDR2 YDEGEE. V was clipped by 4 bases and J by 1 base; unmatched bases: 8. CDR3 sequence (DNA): TGTGCCAGCAGCATGGACAGGGGAACCTCGAACACTGAAGCTTTCTTT. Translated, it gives CASSMDRGTSNTEAFF. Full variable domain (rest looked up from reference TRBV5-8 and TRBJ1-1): EAGVTQSPTHLIKTRGQQATLRCSPISGHTSVYWYQQALGLGLQFLLWYDEGEERNRGNFPPRFSGRQFPNYSSELNVNALELEDSALYLCASSMDRGTSNTEAFFGQGTRLTVV.

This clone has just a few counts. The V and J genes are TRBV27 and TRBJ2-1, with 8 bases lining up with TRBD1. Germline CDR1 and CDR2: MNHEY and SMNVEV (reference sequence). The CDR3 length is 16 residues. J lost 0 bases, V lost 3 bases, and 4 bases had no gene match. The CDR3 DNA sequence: TGTGCCAGCAGTTTCGGACAGGGAGTCTCCTACAATGAGCAGTTCTTC. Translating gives CASSFGQGVSYNEQFF.

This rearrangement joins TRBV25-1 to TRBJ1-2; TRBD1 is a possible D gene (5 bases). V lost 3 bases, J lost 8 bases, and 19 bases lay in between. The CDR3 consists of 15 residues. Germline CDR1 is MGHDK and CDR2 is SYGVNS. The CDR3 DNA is TGTGCCAGCAGTGAGTCTGGTCGGCAGGGTGCCGGCTACACCTTC. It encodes CASSESGRQGAGYTF.

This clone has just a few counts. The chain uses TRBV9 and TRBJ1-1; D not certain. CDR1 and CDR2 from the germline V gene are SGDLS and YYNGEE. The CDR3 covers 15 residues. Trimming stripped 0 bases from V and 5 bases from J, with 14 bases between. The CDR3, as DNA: TGTGCCAGCAGCGTAGGACGCCATTCGGGAACTGAAGCTTTCTTT. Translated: CASSVGRHSGTEAFF. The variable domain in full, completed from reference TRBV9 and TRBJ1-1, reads DSGVTQTPKHLITATGQRVTLRCSPRSGDLSVYWYQQSLDQGLQFLIQYYNGEERAKGNILERFSAQQFPDLHSELNLSSLELGDSALYFCASSVGRHSGTEAFFGQGTRLTVV.

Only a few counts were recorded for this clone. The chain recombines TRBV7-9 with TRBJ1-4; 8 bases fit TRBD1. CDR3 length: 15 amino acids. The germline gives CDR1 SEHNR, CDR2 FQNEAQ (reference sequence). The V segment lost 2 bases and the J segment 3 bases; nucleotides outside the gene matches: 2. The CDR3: CASSLWTGSNEKLFF. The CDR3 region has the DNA TGTGCCAGCAGCTTATGGACAGGGTCTAATGAAAAACTGTTTTTT.

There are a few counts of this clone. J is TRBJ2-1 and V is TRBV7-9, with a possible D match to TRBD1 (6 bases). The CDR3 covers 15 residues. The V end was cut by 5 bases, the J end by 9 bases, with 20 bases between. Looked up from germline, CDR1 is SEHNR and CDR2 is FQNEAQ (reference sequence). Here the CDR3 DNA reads TGTGCCAGCAGCCATGGGGACAAGGGTTCGATTGAGCAGTTCTTC. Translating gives CASSHGDKGSIEQFF.

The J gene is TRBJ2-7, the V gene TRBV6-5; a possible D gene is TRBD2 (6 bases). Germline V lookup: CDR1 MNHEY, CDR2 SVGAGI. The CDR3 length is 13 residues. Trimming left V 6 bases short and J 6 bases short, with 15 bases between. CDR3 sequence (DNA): TGTGCCAGCAGGACCGAACTAGCCAGCGAGCAGTACTTC. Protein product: CASRTELASEQYF.

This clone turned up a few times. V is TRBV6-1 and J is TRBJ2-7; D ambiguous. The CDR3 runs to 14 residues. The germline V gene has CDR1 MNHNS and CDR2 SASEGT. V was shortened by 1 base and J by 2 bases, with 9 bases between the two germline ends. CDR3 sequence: CASSEVVGPYEQYF. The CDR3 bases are TGTGCCAGCAGTGAAGTAGTCGGTCCCTACGAGCAGTACTTC.

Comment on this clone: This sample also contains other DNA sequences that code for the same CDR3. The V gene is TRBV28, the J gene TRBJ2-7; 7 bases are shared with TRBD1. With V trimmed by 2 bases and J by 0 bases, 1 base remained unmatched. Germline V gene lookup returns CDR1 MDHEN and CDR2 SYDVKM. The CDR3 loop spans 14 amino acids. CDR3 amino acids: CASSLRQGSYEQYF. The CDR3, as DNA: TGTGCCAGCAGTTTAAGACAGGGCTCCTACGAGCAGTACTTC.

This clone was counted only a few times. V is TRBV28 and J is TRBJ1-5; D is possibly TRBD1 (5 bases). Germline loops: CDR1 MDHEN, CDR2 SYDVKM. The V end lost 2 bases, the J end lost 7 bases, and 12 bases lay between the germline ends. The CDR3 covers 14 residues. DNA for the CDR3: TGTGCCAGCAGTTTAATTGCAGGGTTGCAGCCCCAGCATTTT. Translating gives CASSLIAGLQPQHF.

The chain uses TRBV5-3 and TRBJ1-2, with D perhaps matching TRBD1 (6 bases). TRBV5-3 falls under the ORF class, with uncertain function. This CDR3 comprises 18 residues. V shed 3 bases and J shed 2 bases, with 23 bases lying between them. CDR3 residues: CARSSTGNVVRLNYGYTF. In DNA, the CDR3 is TGTGCCAGAAGCTCGACAGGAAACGTGGTCCGCCTCAACTATGGCTACACCTTC.

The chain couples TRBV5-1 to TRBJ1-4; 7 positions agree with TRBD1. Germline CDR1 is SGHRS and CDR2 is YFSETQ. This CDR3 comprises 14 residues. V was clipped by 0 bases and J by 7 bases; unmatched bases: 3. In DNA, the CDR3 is TGCGCCAGCAGCTTGGATGGGACAGCTGAAAAACTGTTTTTT. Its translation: CASSLDGTAEKLFF.

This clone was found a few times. The CDR3 DNA follows: TGCGCCAGCAGCTTGGATCATAGCCCTAGCTCCTACGAGCAGTACTTC. This encodes CASSLDHSPSSYEQYF. The chain joins TRBV5-1 to TRBJ2-7, with D hard to call. Germline CDR1 is SGHRS and CDR2 is YFSETQ. The CDR3 spans 16 residues. V dropped 0 bases and J dropped 0 bases, with 13 bases sitting between them.

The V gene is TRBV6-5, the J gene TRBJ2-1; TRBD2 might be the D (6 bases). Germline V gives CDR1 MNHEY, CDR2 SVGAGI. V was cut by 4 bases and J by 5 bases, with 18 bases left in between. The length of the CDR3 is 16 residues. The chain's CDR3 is CASSLEGRFPNNEQFF. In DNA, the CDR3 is TGTGCCAGCAGTTTGGAGGGCAGGTTCCCAAACAATGAGCAGTTCTTC.

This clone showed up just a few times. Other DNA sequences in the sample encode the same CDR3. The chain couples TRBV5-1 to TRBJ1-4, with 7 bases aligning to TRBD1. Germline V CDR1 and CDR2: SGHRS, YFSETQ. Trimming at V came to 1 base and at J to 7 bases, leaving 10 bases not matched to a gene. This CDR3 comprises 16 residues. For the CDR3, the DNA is TGCGCCAGCAGCTTGTTGAGAGGGGGCGCGGGTGAAAAACTGTTTTTT. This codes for CASSLLRGGAGEKLFF.

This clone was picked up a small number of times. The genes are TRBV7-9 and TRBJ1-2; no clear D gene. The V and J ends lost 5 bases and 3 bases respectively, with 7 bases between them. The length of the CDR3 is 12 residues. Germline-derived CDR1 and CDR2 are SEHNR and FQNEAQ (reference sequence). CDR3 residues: CASSPRDYGYTF. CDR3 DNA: TGTGCCAGCAGCCCCCGGGACTATGGCTACACCTTC.

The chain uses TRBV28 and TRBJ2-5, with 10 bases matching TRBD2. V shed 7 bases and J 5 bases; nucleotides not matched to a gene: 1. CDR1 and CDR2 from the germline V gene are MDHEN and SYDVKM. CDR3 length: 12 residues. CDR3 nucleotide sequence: TGTGCCAGCACGGGACTAGCGGAGACCCAGTACTTC. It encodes CASTGLAETQYF.

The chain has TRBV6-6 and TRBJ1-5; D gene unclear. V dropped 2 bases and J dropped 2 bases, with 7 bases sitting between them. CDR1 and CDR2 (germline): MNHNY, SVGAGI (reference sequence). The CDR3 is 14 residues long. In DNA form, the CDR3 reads TGTGCCAGCAGTTACGGGAGGGGCAATCAGCCCCAGCATTTT. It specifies CASSYGRGNQPQHF.

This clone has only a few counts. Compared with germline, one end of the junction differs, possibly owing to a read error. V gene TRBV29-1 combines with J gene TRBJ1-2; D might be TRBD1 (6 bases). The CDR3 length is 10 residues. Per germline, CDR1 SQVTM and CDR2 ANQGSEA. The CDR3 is CSVEVSGDVF. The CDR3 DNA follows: TGCAGCGTTGAAGTCTCAGGGGATGTCTTC.

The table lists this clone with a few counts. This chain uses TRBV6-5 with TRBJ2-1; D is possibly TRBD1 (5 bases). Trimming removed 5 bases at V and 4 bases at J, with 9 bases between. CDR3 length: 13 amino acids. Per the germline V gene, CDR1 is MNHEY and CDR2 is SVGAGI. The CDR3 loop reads CASSQTGYNEQFF. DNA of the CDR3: TGTGCCAGCAGTCAAACAGGTTACAATGAGCAGTTCTTC.

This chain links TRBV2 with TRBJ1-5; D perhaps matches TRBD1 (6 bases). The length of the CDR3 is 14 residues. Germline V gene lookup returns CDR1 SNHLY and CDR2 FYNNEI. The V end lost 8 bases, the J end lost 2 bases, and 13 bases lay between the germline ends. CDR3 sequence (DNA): TGTGCCAGCGGGGGGGGCAGGGGCAATCAGCCCCAGCATTTT. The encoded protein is CASGGGRGNQPQHF.

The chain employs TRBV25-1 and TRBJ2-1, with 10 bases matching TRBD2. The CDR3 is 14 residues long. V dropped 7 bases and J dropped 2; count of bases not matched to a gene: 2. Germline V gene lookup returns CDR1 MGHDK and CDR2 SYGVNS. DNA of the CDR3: TGTGCCAGCAAAAGCGGGGGGGCCTACAATGAGCAGTTCTTC. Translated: CASKSGGAYNEQFF. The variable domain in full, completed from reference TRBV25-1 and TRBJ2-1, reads EADIYQTPRYLVIGTGKKITLECSQTMGHDKMYWYQQDPGMELHLIHYSYGVNSTEKGDLSSESTVSRIRTEHFPLTLESARPSHTSQYLCASKSGGAYNEQFFGPGTRLTVL.

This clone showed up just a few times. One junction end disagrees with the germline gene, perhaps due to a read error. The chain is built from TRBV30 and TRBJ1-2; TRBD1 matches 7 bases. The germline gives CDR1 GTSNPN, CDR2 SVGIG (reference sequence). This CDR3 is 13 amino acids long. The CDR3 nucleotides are TGTGCCCGGAGCCAGGGGGTTGACTATGGCTACACCTTC. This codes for CARSQGVDYGYTF.

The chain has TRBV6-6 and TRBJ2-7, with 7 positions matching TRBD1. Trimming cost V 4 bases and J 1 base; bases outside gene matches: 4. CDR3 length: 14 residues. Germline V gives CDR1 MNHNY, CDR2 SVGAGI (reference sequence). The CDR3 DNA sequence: TGTGCCAGCAGTTCTACAGGGGATTCCTACGAGCAGTACTTC. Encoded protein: CASSSTGDSYEQYF.

The CDR3 region is CASSFGLAGAEDNEQFF. In DNA form, the CDR3 reads TGTGCCAGCAGCTTCGGACTAGCGGGGGCCGAGGACAATGAGCAGTTCTTC. The chain links TRBV5-4 to TRBJ2-1; 13 bases are shared with TRBD2. The CDR3 has 17 residues. CDR1 SGHNT and CDR2 YYREEE come from the germline V gene (reference sequence). V shed 2 bases and J 5 bases; nucleotides not matched to a gene: 7. The full variable domain, completed using reference TRBV5-4 and TRBJ2-1, is ETGVTQSPTHLIKTRGQQVTLRCSSQSGHNTVSWYQQALGQGPQFIFQYYREEENGRGNFPPRFSGLQFPNYSSELNVNALELDDSALYLCASSFGLAGAEDNEQFFGPGTRLTVL.

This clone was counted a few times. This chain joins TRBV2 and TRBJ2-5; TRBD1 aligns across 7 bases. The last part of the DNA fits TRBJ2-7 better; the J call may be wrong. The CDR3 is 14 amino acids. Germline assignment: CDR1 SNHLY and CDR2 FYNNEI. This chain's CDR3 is CASSRQGSSYEQYF. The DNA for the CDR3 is TGTGCCAGCAGTCGACAGGGCAGCTCCTACGAGCAGTACTTC.

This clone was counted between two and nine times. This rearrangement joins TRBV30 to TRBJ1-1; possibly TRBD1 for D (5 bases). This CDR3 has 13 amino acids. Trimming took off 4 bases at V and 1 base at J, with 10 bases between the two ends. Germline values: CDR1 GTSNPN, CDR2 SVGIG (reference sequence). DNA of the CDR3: TGTGCCTGGAATGACAGATGGAACACTGAAGCTTTCTTT. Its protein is CAWNDRWNTEAFF.

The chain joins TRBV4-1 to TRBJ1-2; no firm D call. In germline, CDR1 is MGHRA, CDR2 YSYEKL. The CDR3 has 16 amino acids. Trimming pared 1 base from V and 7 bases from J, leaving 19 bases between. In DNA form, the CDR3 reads TGCGCCAGCAGCCAAGTGGCGGAGAATGTGGTCTTTGGCTACACCTTC. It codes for CASSQVAENVVFGYTF.

CDR3 protein: CASSLESQGNQPQHF. CDR3 nucleotide sequence: TGTGCCAGCAGCTTAGAAAGTCAGGGCAATCAGCCCCAGCATTTT. The chain uses TRBV7-9 and TRBJ1-5; D is uncertain. The V gene lost 1 base and the J gene lost 2 bases, with 9 bases spanning the gap. CDR3 length equals 15 residues. The germline V gene encodes CDR1 SEHNR and CDR2 FQNEAQ (reference sequence). Drawing the rest from reference TRBV7-9 and TRBJ1-5, the complete variable domain is DTGVSQNPRHKITKRGQNVTFRCDPISEHNRLYWYRQTLGQGPEFLTYFQNEAQLEKSRLLSDRFSAERPKGSFSTLEIQRTEQGDSAMYLCASSLESQGNQPQHFGDGTRLSIL.

The CDR3 DNA sequence: TGTGCCTGGAGCCCCGGGACAGATATCTCCTACGAGCAGTACTTC. It encodes CAWSPGTDISYEQYF. The chain recombines TRBV30 with TRBJ2-7; 7 bases are shared with TRBD1. The V segment lost 3 bases and the J segment 0 bases; nucleotides outside the gene matches: 8. CDR1 GTSNPN and CDR2 SVGIG come from the germline V gene (reference sequence). CDR3 length: 15 residues. Full variable domain (outside the CDR3, taken from reference TRBV30 and TRBJ2-7): SQTIHQWPATLVQPVGSPLSLECTVEGTSNPNLYWYRQAAGRGLQLLFYSVGIGQISSEVPQNLSASRPQDRQFILSSKKLLLSDSGFYLCAWSPGTDISYEQYFGPGTRLTVT.

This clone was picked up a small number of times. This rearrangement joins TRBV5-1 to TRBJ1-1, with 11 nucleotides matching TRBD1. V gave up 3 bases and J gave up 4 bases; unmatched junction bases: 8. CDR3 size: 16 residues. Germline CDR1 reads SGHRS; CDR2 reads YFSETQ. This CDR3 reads CASSWTGGEGGTEAFF. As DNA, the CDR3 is TGCGCCAGCAGCTGGACAGGGGGCGAGGGCGGCACTGAAGCTTTCTTT.

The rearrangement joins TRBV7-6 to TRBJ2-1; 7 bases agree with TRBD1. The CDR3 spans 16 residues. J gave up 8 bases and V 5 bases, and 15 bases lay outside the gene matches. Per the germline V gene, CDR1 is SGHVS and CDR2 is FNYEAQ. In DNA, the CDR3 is TGTGCCAGCAGCCCCCATGGGACAGCGATTTTCCATGAGCAGTTCTTC. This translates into CASSPHGTAIFHEQFF.